This T cell receptor beta chain was observed in a study of blood T cells in healthy people across ages. Sample-barcoded 5' priming and a J-beta primer mix drove a second PCR of about 6 to 12 cycles. Each cDNA molecule carried a tag from a template-switch adaptor that contained 12 random nucleotides. TCRdb re-analysed the 5' RACE reads in MiXCR, keeping a single row per CDR3 protein. The data hold approximately 2,000,000 distinct CDR3 sequences, with more than 35% observed a single time. The CDR3 spans 13 residues. V dropped 6 bases and J dropped 3 bases, with 10 bases sitting between them. Germline CDR1 LGHNA, CDR2 YNFKEQ.

This receptor was identified in a human donor in good health. This chain connects TRBV4-2 to TRBJ2-3; no clear D gene. The source material was blood. The CDR3 loop is CASRGMGTDTQYF. CDR3 nucleotides: TGTGCCAGCAGGGGAATGGGAACAGATACGCAGTATTTT.